A single sample is the source of the 3 T cell receptor beta chains below, sequenced in a study of Tregs in tolerant kidney transplant recipients (dated by TCRdb to 2018 to 2020). Receptor libraries were prepared by the immunoSEQ multiplex PCR assay. Not all clones reach the TCRdb copy of this immuneACCESS table, which keeps in-frame sequences only. Checked studies attribute under half of the gap to unresolved V genes and leave the rest unexplained. The sample table holds about 77,000 clones, of which 95% to 98% were seen once. The ten largest clones take up over 0.45% of the sample. This specimen's time point label, interpreted: blood sample drawn before combined kidney and bone marrow transplant. The source was CD4+ T cells from blood, collected before the transplant. These receptor sequences come from a human donor who received a combined kidney and bone marrow transplant.

The genes are TRBV12-5 and TRBJ2-7; 8 bases line up with TRBD2. Germline assignment: CDR1 LGHNT and CDR2 FRNRAP. V trimming: 2 bases; J trimming: 6 bases; junction bases outside the gene matches: 9. The CDR3 is made up of 15 amino acids. The CDR3 spells CASGLTPLAEFEQYF. CDR3 DNA sequence: TGTGCTAGTGGTTTGACCCCACTAGCGGAATTCGAGCAGTACTTC.

The chain combines TRBV4-1 with TRBJ1-3, with D possibly TRBD1 on 6 matching bases. The CDR3 is 15 residues long. Germline values: CDR1 MGHRA, CDR2 YSYEKL. The ends were cut back, 0 bases at V and 4 bases at J, with 10 bases in the middle. The DNA of the CDR3 is TGCGCCAGCAGCCAAGATCCCGGGACAGGAAACACCATATATTTT. This codes for CASSQDPGTGNTIYF.

This chain joins TRBV5-6 and TRBJ2-3; a possible D gene is TRBD2 (5 bases). This CDR3 is 14 amino acids long. Germline CDR1 and CDR2: SGHDT and YYEEEE. V lost 4 bases, J lost 3 bases, and 12 bases lay in between. CDR3 sequence (DNA): TGTGCCAGCAGCGATACTAGGAGGACAGATACGCAGTATTTT. This gives the protein CASSDTRRTDTQYF.